This section outlines one T cell receptor beta chain sequence together with its context. Its cognate antigen is unknown. The sample comes from a study of CD8 T cells in Susac syndrome. Study outcomes and limitations: Only a relatively small number of individuals were included in the TCR sequencing and HLA analysis.

With random hexamers, roughly 0.5 to 1 ug RNA was reverse transcribed. Multiplex immunoSEQ PCR targeted 54 Vbeta and 13 Jbeta TCR beta segments. TCRdb fed the immunoSEQ multiplex PCR reads into MiXCR, producing one record per CDR3 protein. The sample lists approximately 230,000 distinct CDR3 sequences; 85% to 95% were seen once. Trimming cost V 0 bases and J 5 bases; bases outside gene matches: 5. This CDR3 has 15 amino acids. Germline V gene data show CDR1 as MGHRA and CDR2 as YSYEKL. Sequencing of TCR beta drew on CD8+ and CD4+ T cells from blood. The TCR comes from a human donor with multiple sclerosis. Sequenced input: CD4+ T cells from PBMCs. V and J are TRBV4-1 and TRBJ2-5, with 8 bases that match TRBD2. The CDR3 here is CASSQDFQRGETQYF. The CDR3 bases are TGCGCCAGCAGCCAAGATTTCCAGCGGGGGGAGACCCAGTACTTC.